This record covers a single TCR beta chain. Some clones are missing from TCRdb's copy, which holds only in-frame ones; the method was immunoSEQ multiplex PCR. The repertoire consists of about 1.5 million clones, with approximately 98% occurring once and the leading ten covering less than 0.55%. The CDR3 extends over 16 amino acids. Between the trimmed V and J ends, which lost 1 base and 6 bases, there was a span of 18 bases. CDR1 LNHNV and CDR2 YYDKDF come from the germline V gene (reference sequence). The sample originates from a study of shared clonotypes between healthy human individuals. The chain has TRBV15 and TRBJ1-1; D possibly corresponds to TRBD1 (5 bases). The sequence was collected from a man aged 30 to 39 in good health. The sequenced material came from naive CD4+ T cells sorted from blood. Subset denoted: CD45RA+ positively selected. CDR3 nucleotides: TGTGCCACCAGCAGAGGGGGCGGCGCCGGGTGGGCTGAAGCTTTCTTT. Translated, it gives CATSRGGGAGWAEAFF.